The source of this T cell receptor (beta chain) is a study of cytomegalovirus exposure and HLA in healthy donors. The CDR3 length is 16 residues. The trim removed 3 bases at V and 2 bases at J, leaving 3 bases unmatched. Per germline, CDR1 MNHNS and CDR2 SASEGT. Findings and caveats of the study: What a later analysis reportedly showed was that an Asian-associated ancestry cluster had fewer N-insertions than the 666-donor mean. TCR beta chain V- and J-gene trimming was linked, in a later analysis, to a missense variant in DCLRE1C. Researchers reported in a later analysis that common viral pathogens appeared linked to several top clusters.

On this clone itself: The antigen remains undetermined.

PCR employed 60 Vbeta and 13 Jbeta primers. As originally analysed: In a later analysis, of 84 million or so unique beta chains, 9 million to 11 million appeared in at least two donors. Generated by immunoSEQ multiplex PCR, the TCRdb table keeps only in-frame clones and is missing some. Clonal size and the V and J genes are those of that table, whereas D and trimming came from the DNA. The sample consists of about 140,000 clones, 70% to 85% of them appearing once. The sample taken for sequencing was PBMCs. This TCR derives from a man aged 25 to 45 in good health and CMV-seropositive. The rearrangement uses TRBV6-1 and TRBJ2-6; TRBD1 aligns across 8 bases. The CDR3 is CASSDTGGTGANVLTF. CDR3 nucleotide sequence: TGTGCCAGCAGTGATACAGGGGGGACTGGGGCCAACGTCCTGACTTTC.